The clone carrying this T cell receptor (beta chain) was found once. CDR1 and CDR2 (germline): SNHLY, FYNNEI. This CDR3 spans 15 amino acids. V lost 5 bases to trimming and J lost 5 bases, with 16 bases between them. The data are from a study of blood T cell repertoires in COVID-19. How the authors handled the data: Scientists estimated how many nucleated cells there were by amplifying reference gene primers. Measured with immunoSEQ multiplex PCR; TCRdb has only the in-frame clones, and not every one. The V and J calls and clone size were taken over from that table, and D and trimming were inferred from the DNA. The table lists around 74,000 clones, around 90% of them singletons.

The sample consisted of peripheral blood. The chain employs TRBV2 and TRBJ2-1; a weak D match, TRBD2 (6 bases). The TCR comes from a man aged 25-45 years with acute or convalescent COVID-19. The CDR3 region is CASSYRPGGDNEQFF. Written as DNA, the CDR3 is TGTGCCAGCAGTTATAGACCAGGCGGGGACAATGAGCAGTTCTTC.